This TCR beta chain was profiled in a study of blood T cell repertoires in COVID-19. On the study more broadly: The samples span acute and convalescent COVID-19 from the United States, Italy and Spain. PBMCs, B-cell-depleted T cells, or T cells were the source of the cDNA or gDNA that made up the material.

Authors' processing steps: Nucleated cell number was recorded as an estimate derived from reference gene primer amplification. Some clones are missing from TCRdb's copy, which holds only in-frame ones; the method was immunoSEQ multiplex PCR. V and J calls and clone size come straight from that table; D and trimming were deduced from the DNA. The sample lists about 230,000 clones, 75% to 85% occurring once. Sample: peripheral blood. The TCR comes from a middle-aged woman who had recovered from COVID-19.

Written as DNA, the CDR3 is TGTGCCAGCAGCCTTCACAGGGGAAGACCCCTCCACTTT. As protein: CASSLHRGRPLHF. The chain joins TRBV11-2 to TRBJ1-6; 7 positions agree with TRBD1. Germline CDR1 reads SGHAT; CDR2 reads FQNNGV. The CDR3 is 13 amino acids. V lost 5 bases, J lost 12 bases, and 7 bases stayed unmatched.